The 10 T cell receptor beta chains listed next were all sequenced from one sample in a study of blood T cell repertoires in COVID-19. The data were produced by immunoSEQ multiplex PCR, yet TCRdb's version contains in-frame clones alone and is incomplete. The sample yields tens of thousands of clones, approximately 89% seen once. The source material was peripheral blood. The source of these receptors is a human donor in a cohort sampled during active COVID-19.

The chain links TRBV25-1 to TRBJ2-7, with 7 nucleotides matching TRBD1. Germline trimming cut 4 bases from V and 7 bases from J; bases unmatched to any gene: 16. The CDR3 is made up of 16 amino acids. Germline V lookup: CDR1 MGHDK, CDR2 SYGVNS. The CDR3 loop reads CASSGRSGTAVGEQYF. The CDR3 DNA follows: TGTGCCAGCAGTGGCAGATCCGGGACAGCGGTGGGGGAGCAGTACTTC.

This clone has only one observation. The CDR3: CASSLAWDRGITEAFF. CDR3 nucleotides: TGTGCCAGCAGCTTAGCCTGGGACAGGGGAATTACTGAAGCTTTCTTT. The chain carries TRBV11-2 and TRBJ1-1; 10 bases are a match to TRBD1. Germline trimming cut 1 base from V and 5 bases from J; bases unmatched to any gene: 7. CDR3 length equals 16 residues. CDR1 is SGHAT, CDR2 FQNNGV, per germline.

As DNA, the CDR3 is TGTGCCAGCAGCGTTGAGACAGGGGGAACTTCTGGGGCCAACGTCCTGACTTTC. Its protein product is CASSVETGGTSGANVLTF. The chain has TRBV9 and TRBJ2-6; 9 bases align to TRBD1. The CDR3 totals 18 residues. V lost 2 bases, J lost 1 base, and 7 bases stayed unmatched. Germline loops: CDR1 SGDLS, CDR2 YYNGEE.

V and J are TRBV19 and TRBJ1-6; 9 nucleotides line up with TRBD1. The ends lost 8 bases at V and 7 bases at J; junction bases unmatched: 12. CDR1 LNHDA and CDR2 SQIVND come from the germline V gene (reference sequence). This CDR3 spans 16 amino acids. The CDR3 spells CASSSLDRGLNSPLHF. CDR3 in DNA: TGTGCCAGTTCATCCCTGGACAGGGGCCTCAATTCACCCCTCCACTTT.

The chain joins TRBV6-1 to TRBJ2-7; D is unclear. Germline values: CDR1 MNHNS, CDR2 SASEGT. The length of the CDR3 is 15 residues. The germline V and J ends were trimmed by 1 base and 2 bases, with 12 bases remaining between them. Here the CDR3 reads CASSEVGQAPYEQYF. The CDR3 coding sequence is TGTGCCAGCAGTGAAGTTGGGCAGGCTCCCTACGAGCAGTACTTC.

The CDR3 sequence: CASRTGFNQPQHF. Here the CDR3 DNA reads TGTGCCAGCCGGACAGGCTTTAATCAGCCCCAGCATTTT. This chain connects TRBV2 to TRBJ1-5, with TRBD1 identical over 7 bases. The germline V gene has CDR1 SNHLY and CDR2 FYNNEI. There are 13 residues in the CDR3. The J segment lost 4 bases and the V segment lost 8 bases, leaving 5 bases of the junction unmatched.

This chain joins TRBV27 and TRBJ2-2; TRBD1 matches at 7 bases. The V and J ends lost 3 bases and 1 base, in that order; junction bases with no gene match: 8. The germline V gene has CDR1 MNHEY and CDR2 SMNVEV (reference sequence). The CDR3 runs 17 residues. The CDR3 bases are TGTGCCAGCAGTTTTATTAGCAGGGGGAAGAACACCGGGGAGCTGTTTTTT. Amino acids: CASSFISRGKNTGELFF.

This chain links TRBV2 with TRBJ2-3; TRBD1 is a possible D gene (6 bases). CDR1 and CDR2 from the germline V gene are SNHLY and FYNNEI. The CDR3 covers 12 residues. The germline V and J ends were trimmed by 3 bases and 5 bases, with 6 bases remaining between them. The DNA for the CDR3 is TGTGCCAGCAGTGACAGGGGAGATACGCAGTATTTT. It yields the protein CASSDRGDTQYF.

CDR3 in DNA: TGTGCCAGCAGCGGTTTAGGGACAGGGAACTATGGCTACACCTTC. Amino acid sequence: CASSGLGTGNYGYTF. The rearrangement links TRBV4-2 to TRBJ1-2; 9 bases fit TRBD1. From germline, CDR1 is LGHNA and CDR2 YNFKEQ. V trimming: 5 bases; J trimming: 2 bases; junction bases outside the gene matches: 6. The CDR3 length is 15 residues.

The CDR3 bases are TGTGCCTGGAGTGTGACAGGGAAATTGGGTGGCTACACCTTC. It encodes CAWSVTGKLGGYTF. V is TRBV30 and J is TRBJ1-2, with 7 bases fitting TRBD1. The trim removed 0 bases at V and 7 bases at J, leaving 8 bases unmatched. The germline gives CDR1 GTSNPN, CDR2 SVGIG (reference sequence). This CDR3 has 14 residues.